This T cell receptor (beta chain) came from a study of beta chain features in type 1 diabetes. Study-level points and caveats: Across all four CD4+ subsets, people with type 1 diabetes showed modestly shorter TCRB CDR3s. TCRB rearrangement may or may not be influenced by HLA type; here this remained unresolved. Cells with high TCR expression could be over-represented when cDNA is sequenced. For type 1 diabetes patients, VDJ junctions showed fewer insertions and more deletions.

A CD45RO/CCR7/CD25/CD127/CD95/CD27 panel sorted naive, central memory, regulatory and stem cell-like memory CD4+ cells. The investigators reverse transcribed all of the isolated RNA, so they sequenced expressed TCRB transcripts. Repertoires were generated with immunoSEQ multiplex PCR, while TCRdb's copy carries only in-frame clones and drops some. The sample shows 300,000 or so clones, 13% of them seen only once. This clone was picked up a small number of times. Its antigen is unknown. CDR3 length equals 15 residues. V lost 4 bases, J lost 8 bases, and 17 bases stayed unmatched. Germline V gene sequence: CDR1 GTSNPN, CDR2 SVGIG (reference sequence).

The TCR originated in a woman aged 18-29 years with type 1 diabetes. The V call is TRBV30, the J call TRBJ2-7; 7 bases are a match to TRBD1. The sequenced material came from naive CD4+ T cells from blood. CDR3 DNA sequence: TGTGCCTGGATTCCCAGACAGGGCCGCGTTAGCCAGCAGTACTTC. Translated, it gives CAWIPRQGRVSQQYF.